This T cell receptor (beta chain) is from a study of shared clonotypes between healthy human individuals. Overall study: Used for every donor were three CD4 naive, three CD4 memory, two CD8 naive and one CD8 memory plate. Findings of the study overall: Exclusively blood specimens were collected; tissue repertoires likely differ.

As regards this clone: Its antigen is still unknown.

CDR1 is SGHTA and CDR2 is FQGTGA in the germline V gene. There are 13 residues in the CDR3. V was pared by 4 bases and J by 5 bases, with 11 bases between. Donors were healthy HIV-negative adults without recent acute infections or vaccinations. Assay: immunoSEQ multiplex PCR; the TCRdb copy retains only in-frame clones and omits some. The sample shows about 330,000 clones, 74% of them seen only once. The source of this sequence is a young man in good health. The rearrangement joins TRBV7-3 to TRBJ2-5, with D possibly called TRBD1 or TRBD2 (5 bases each). Sequencing was performed on memory CD4+ T cells sorted from blood. The sample's subset: CD45RA-negative fraction. CDR3 coding DNA: TGTGCCAGCAGCTATAACTGGGGGGAGACCCAGTACTTC. This encodes CASSYNWGETQYF.